These 3 T cell receptor beta chains came from one sample sequenced in a study of T-cell memory formation after mild COVID-19 (dated by TCRdb to 2020 to 2022). Receptor amplification or capture employed 5' RACE. The instrument given in TCRdb is Illumina NovaSeq 6000. TCRdb reworked the public reads: Q25 trimming with fastp, MiXCR clone assembly, productive beta chains retained. Here each entry gathers all rows of one CDR3 protein and keeps the most common genes and DNA. The sample table shows about 180,000 distinct CDR3 sequences, and less than 20% are seen once. The ten largest make up 3.9% of the sample. The sample comprised PBMCs or a T cell subset sorted from them (not recorded which). All receptors derive from a man aged 18 to 29 who had mild COVID-19 (a few samples of this study predate the infection). The sample titles of this study are shuffled in the database, so cell type and time point are left out; the donor was told from shared clones.

V and J are TRBV5-1 and TRBJ1-6; TRBD1 is a possible D gene (5 bases). This CDR3 is 16 amino acids long. Germline lookup yields CDR1 SGHRS and CDR2 YFSETQ. Trimming pared 4 bases from V and 4 bases from J, leaving 15 bases between. In nucleotides, the CDR3 is TGCGCCAGCAGCCGATCGCAGGGCATATATAATTCACCCCTCCACTTT. Its translation: CASSRSQGIYNSPLHF.

A few counts support this clonotype. This chain uses TRBV19 with TRBJ2-3; D could derive from TRBD1 or TRBD2 (5 bases each). CDR3 size: 13 residues. V dropped 9 bases and J dropped 1 base, with 11 bases sitting between them. Germline-derived CDR1 and CDR2 are LNHDA and SQIVND (reference sequence). CDR3: CASQRDGTDTQYF. The CDR3 DNA reads TGTGCCAGCCAACGGGACGGCACAGATACGCAGTATTTT.

V gene TRBV2 combines with J gene TRBJ2-6; a possible D gene is TRBD1 (5 bases). Deletions cut 10 bases from V and 0 bases from J, with 7 bases between. CDR3 length: 13 residues. Germline assignment: CDR1 SNHLY and CDR2 FYNNEI. CDR3 bases: TGTGCCATAACAGGCTCTGGGGCCAACGTCCTGACTTTC. Protein sequence: CAITGSGANVLTF.